The source of this T cell receptor beta chain is a study of molecular identifiers for immune sequencing clone quantification. Study-wide background: Replicate runs used RNA from roughly 21,000 or 96,000 naive CD8 cells, which was split five ways into aliquots, and four of those aliquots were then sequenced. Study-level points and caveats: Single-cell amounts of spiked Jurkat TCR RNA were reportedly detectable among approximately 1 million naive cells.

Using a CD8+CD4-CCR7+CD45RA+ phenotype, naive CD8 T cells were sorted. Both previously described methods and listed TCR primers were employed to make bulk TCR libraries. TCRdb passed the PCR reads through MiXCR, listing each CDR3 protein once. The profile shows 300,000 to 400,000 distinct CDR3 sequences, 20% to 25% of them singletons. CDR1 and CDR2 from the germline V gene are MNHEY and SMNVEV (reference sequence). This CDR3 spans 16 amino acids. A word on this clonotype: The target antigen is unknown. This sequence may be a read error, since a much larger clone differs from it by one base.

The chain recombines TRBV27 with TRBJ2-6; maybe TRBD1 (5 bases). This TCR was recovered from a human donor in good health. Some libraries in this study had Jurkat cell RNA spiked in. The sample consisted of naive CD8+ T cells from blood, with Jurkat cell RNA spiked in. Indicated subset: FACS-sorted CD8+CD4-CCR7+CD45RA+ naive T cells. The CDR3 protein is CTSSRIGVSGANVLTF. The CDR3 coding sequence is TGTACCAGCAGTAGGATAGGGGTGTCCGGGGCCAACGTCCTGACTTTC.